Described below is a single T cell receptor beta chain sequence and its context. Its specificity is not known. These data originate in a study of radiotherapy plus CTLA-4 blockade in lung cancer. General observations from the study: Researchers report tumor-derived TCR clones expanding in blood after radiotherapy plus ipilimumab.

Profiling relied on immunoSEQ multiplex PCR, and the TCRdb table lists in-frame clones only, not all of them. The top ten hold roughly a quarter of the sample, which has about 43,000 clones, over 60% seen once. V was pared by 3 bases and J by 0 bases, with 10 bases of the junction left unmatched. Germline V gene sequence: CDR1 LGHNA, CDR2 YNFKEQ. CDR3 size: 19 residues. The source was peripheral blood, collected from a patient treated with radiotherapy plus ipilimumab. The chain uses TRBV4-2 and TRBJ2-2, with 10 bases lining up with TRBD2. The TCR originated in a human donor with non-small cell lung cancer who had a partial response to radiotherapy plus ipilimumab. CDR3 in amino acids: CASSHPRRAGGSNTGELFF. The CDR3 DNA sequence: TGTGCCAGCAGCCACCCCCGGCGAGCGGGGGGGTCGAACACCGGGGAGCTGTTTTTT.